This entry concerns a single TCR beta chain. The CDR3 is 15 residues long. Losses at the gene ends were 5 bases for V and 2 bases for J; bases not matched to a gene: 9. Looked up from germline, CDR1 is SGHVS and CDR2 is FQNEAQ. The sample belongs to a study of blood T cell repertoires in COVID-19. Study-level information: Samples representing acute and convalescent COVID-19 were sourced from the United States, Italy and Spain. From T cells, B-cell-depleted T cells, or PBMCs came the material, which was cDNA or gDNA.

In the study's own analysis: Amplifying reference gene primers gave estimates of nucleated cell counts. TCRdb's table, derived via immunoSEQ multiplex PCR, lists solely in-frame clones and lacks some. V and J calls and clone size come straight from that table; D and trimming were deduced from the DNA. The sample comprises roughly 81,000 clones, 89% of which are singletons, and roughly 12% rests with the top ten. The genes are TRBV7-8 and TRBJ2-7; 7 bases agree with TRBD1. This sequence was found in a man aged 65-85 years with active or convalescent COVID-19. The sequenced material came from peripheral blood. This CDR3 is CASSPYEDRPYEQYF. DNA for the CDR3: TGTGCCAGCAGCCCGTATGAGGACAGGCCCTACGAGCAGTACTTC.